Sequencing of this TCR beta chain was carried out in a study of cytomegalovirus exposure and HLA in healthy donors. Study-wide results and caveats: Reported performance of the classifier showed diagnosis of cytomegalovirus status with high specificity and sensitivity. According to the study, roughly 160 TCR beta chains were cytomegalovirus-associated.

A note on this clone: Antigen specificity is unknown.

Primers included in the PCR were 60 Vbeta and 13 Jbeta primers. Here immunoSEQ multiplex PCR was the method, and the copy in TCRdb shows in-frame clones only, minus some. The repertoire includes some 180,000 clones, over 80% of them detected once, and approximately 1.5% sits in the top ten. From germline, CDR1 is DFQATT and CDR2 SNEGSKA (reference sequence). V was cut by 5 bases and J by 11 bases, with 12 bases left in between. The CDR3 consists of 11 residues. The clonotype was recovered from a man aged 35-49 years in good health and CMV-seronegative. Sequences were obtained from PBMCs. V and J are TRBV20-1 and TRBJ1-4, with D possibly being TRBD1 (5 bases). This chain's CDR3 is CSAGQAGKLFF. CDR3 in DNA: TGCAGTGCTGGACAAGCGGGGAAACTGTTTTTT.